This record looks at one TCR beta chain sequence and its context. This entry is derived from a study of blood T cell repertoires in COVID-19. Study summary: PBMCs, B-cell-depleted T cells, or T cells were the source of the cDNA or gDNA that made up the material.

Generated by immunoSEQ multiplex PCR, the TCRdb table keeps only in-frame clones and is missing some. In the table there are 130,000 to 150,000 clones, approximately 85% of which are singletons. The TCR was taken from a woman aged 55-70 years with COVID-19, enrolled during active disease. The source material was peripheral blood.

CDR3 sequence: CASSLEGADHYGYTF. The CDR3 nucleotides read TGCGCCAGCAGCTTGGAAGGGGCAGATCACTATGGCTACACCTTC. The V call is TRBV5-1, the J call TRBJ1-2; possibly TRBD1 for D (5 bases). With 0 bases removed from V and 3 bases from J, the gap between germline ends came to 12 bases. Looked up from germline, CDR1 is SGHRS and CDR2 is YFSETQ. The CDR3 totals 15 residues.